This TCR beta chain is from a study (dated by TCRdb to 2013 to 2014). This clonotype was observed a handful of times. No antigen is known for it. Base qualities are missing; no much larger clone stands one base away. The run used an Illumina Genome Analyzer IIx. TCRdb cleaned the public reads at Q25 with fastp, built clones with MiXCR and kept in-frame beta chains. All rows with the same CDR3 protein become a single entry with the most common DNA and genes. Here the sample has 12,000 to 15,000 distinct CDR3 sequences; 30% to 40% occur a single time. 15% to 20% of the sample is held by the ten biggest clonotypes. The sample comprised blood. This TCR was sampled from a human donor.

The CDR3 reads CASSPVRDSRHNEQYF. The bases read TGTGCCAGCAGCCCAGTCCGGGACAGCAGACACAATGAGCAGTACTTC. Recombination linked TRBV11-2 to TRBJ2-4; TRBD1 lines up with 7 middle nucleotides. Its CDR3 holds 16 amino acids, cysteine through phenylalanine. CDR3 DNA is the only sequence kept; it has 48 bases, read in frame from the first base. Unmatched junction bases come to 20, with V trimmed by 5 bases and J by 13 bases. Sequences SGHAT (CDR1) and FQNNGV (CDR2) are obtained from the germline V gene.